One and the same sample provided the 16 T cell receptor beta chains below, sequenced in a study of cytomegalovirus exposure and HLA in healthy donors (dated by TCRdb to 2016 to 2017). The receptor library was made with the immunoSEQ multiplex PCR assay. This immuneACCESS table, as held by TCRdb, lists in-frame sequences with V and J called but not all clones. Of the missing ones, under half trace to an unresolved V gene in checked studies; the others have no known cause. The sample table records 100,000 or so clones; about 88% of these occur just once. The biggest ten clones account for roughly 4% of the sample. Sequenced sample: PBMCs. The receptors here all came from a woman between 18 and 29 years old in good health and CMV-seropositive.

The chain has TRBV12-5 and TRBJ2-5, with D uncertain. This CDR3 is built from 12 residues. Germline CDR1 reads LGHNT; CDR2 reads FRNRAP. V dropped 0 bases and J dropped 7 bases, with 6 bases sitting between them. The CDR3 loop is CASGLVQLTQYF. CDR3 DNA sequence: TGTGCTAGTGGTTTGGTACAGCTGACCCAGTACTTC.

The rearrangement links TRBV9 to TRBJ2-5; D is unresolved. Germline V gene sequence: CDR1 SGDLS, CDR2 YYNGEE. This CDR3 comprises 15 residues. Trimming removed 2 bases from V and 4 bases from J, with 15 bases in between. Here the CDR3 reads CASSVTPRLPETQYF. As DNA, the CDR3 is TGTGCCAGCAGCGTGACGCCTAGACTTCCAGAGACCCAGTACTTC.

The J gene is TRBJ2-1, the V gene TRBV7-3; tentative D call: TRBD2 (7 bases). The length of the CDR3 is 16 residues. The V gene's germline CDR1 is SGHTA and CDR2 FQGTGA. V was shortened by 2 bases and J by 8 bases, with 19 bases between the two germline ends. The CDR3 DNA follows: TGTGCCAGCAGCTTAGGACGGGGGGCATTTGGAGATGAGCAGTTCTTC. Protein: CASSLGRGAFGDEQFF.

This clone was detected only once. CDR3 in amino acids: CASSQLERSYGYTF. As DNA, the CDR3 is TGCGCCAGCAGCCAACTAGAACGATCATATGGCTACACCTTC. This sequence joins TRBV5-1 and TRBJ1-2; D unclear. The CDR3 is made up of 14 amino acids. CDR1 is SGHRS and CDR2 is YFSETQ in the germline V gene. V lost 4 bases and J 5 bases, leaving 15 bases between the germline ends.

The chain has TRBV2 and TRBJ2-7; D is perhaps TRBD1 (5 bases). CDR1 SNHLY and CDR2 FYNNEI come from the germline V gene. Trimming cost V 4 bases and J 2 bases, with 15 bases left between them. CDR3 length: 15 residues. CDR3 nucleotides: TGTGCCAGCAGTGTAAGAACAGGTGGGACCTACGAGCAGTACTTC. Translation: CASSVRTGGTYEQYF.

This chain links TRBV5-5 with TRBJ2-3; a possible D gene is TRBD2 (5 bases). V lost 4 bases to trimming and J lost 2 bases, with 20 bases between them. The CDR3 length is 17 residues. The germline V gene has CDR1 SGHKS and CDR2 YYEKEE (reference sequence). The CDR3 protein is CASSQVGSPGSTDTQYF. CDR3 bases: TGTGCCAGCAGCCAAGTTGGGAGTCCTGGTTCCACAGATACGCAGTATTTT.

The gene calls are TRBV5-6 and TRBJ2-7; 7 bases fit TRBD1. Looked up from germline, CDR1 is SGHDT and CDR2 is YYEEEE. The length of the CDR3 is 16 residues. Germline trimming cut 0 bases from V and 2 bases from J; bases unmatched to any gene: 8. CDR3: CASSLGGSQGAYEQYF. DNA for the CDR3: TGTGCCAGCAGCTTGGGAGGTTCGCAGGGGGCCTACGAGCAGTACTTC.

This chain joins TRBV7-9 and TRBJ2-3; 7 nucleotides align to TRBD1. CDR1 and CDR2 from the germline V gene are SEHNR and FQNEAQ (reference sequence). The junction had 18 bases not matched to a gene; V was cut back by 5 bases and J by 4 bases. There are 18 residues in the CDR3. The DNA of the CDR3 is TGTGCCAGCAGCCGTCTTAGGGCCGAGGGGGCTAGGGCAGATACGCAGTATTTT. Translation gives CASSRLRAEGARADTQYF.

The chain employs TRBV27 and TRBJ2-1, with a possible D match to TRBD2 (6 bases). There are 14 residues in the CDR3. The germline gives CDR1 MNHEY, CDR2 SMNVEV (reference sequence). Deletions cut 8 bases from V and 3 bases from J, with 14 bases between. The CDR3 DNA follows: TGTGCCAGCCGTAGCGGCCCCCTCTACAATGAGCAGTTCTTC. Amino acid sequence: CASRSGPLYNEQFF.

CDR3 DNA: TGCGCCAGCAGCCTCGGGACAACAGATACGCAGTATTTT. Translated, it gives CASSLGTTDTQYF. The chain is built from TRBV5-1 and TRBJ2-3, with D possibly matching TRBD1 (6 bases). The length of the CDR3 is 13 residues. Trimming cost V 4 bases and J 3 bases, with 9 bases left between them. Germline loops: CDR1 SGHRS, CDR2 YFSETQ.

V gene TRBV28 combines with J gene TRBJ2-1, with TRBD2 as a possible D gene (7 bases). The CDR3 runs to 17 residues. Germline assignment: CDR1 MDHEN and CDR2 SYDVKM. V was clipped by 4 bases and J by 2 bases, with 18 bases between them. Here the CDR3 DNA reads TGTGCCAGCAGTTACGGCGGGGGCGCGGGGGCCTACAATGAGCAGTTCTTC. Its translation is CASSYGGGAGAYNEQFF. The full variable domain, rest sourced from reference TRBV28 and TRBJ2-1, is DVKVTQSSRYLVKRTGEKVFLECVQDMDHENMFWYRQDPGLGLRLIYFSYDVKMKEKGDIPEGYSVSREKKERFSLILESASTNQTSMYLCASSYGGGAGAYNEQFFGPGTRLTVL.

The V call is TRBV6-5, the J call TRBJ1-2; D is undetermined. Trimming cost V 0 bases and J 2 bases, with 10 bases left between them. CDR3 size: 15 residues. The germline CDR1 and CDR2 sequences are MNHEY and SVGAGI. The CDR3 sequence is CASSYSGGTNYGYTF. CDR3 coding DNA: TGTGCCAGCAGTTACTCGGGAGGAACGAACTATGGCTACACCTTC.

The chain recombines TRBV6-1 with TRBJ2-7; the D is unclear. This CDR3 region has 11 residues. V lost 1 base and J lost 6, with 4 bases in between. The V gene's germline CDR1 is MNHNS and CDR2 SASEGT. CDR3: CASSEGLEQYF. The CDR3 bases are TGTGCCAGCAGTGAAGGACTCGAGCAGTACTTC.

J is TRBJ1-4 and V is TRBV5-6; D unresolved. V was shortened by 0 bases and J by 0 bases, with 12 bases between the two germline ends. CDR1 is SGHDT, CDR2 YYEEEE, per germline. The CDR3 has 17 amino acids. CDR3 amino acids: CASSLGPSLATNEKLFF. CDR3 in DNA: TGTGCCAGCAGCTTGGGGCCCTCCCTTGCAACTAATGAAAAACTGTTTTTT.

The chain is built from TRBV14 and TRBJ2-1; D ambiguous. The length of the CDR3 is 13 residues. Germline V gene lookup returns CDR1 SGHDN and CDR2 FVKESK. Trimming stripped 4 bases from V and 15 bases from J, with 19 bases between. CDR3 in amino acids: CASSLPESLPLFF. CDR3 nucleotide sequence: TGTGCCAGCAGCCTCCCGGAGAGCCTCCCCCTGTTCTTC. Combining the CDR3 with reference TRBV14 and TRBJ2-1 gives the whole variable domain EAGVTQFPSHSVIEKGQTVTLRCDPISGHDNLYWYRRVMGKEIKFLLHFVKESKQDESGMPNNRFLAERTGGTYSTLKVQPAELEDSGVYFCASSLPESLPLFFGPGTRLTVL.

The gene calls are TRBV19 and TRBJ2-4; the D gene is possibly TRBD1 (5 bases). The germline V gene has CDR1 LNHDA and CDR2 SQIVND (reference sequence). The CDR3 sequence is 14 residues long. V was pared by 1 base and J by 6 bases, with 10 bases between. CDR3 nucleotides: TGTGCCAGTAGTATAGGTTGGCAGGGAAACATTCAGTACTTC. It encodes CASSIGWQGNIQYF.